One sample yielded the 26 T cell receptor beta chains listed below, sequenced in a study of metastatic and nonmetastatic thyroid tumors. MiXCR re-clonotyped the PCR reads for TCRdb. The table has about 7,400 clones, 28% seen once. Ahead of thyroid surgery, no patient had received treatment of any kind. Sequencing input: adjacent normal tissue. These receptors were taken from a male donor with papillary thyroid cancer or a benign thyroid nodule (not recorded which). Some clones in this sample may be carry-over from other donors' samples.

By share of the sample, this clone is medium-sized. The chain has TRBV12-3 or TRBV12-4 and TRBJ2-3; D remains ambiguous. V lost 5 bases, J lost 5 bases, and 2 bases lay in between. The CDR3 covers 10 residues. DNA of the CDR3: TGTGCCAGCAGTGTAGATACGCAGTATTTT. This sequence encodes CASSVDTQYF.

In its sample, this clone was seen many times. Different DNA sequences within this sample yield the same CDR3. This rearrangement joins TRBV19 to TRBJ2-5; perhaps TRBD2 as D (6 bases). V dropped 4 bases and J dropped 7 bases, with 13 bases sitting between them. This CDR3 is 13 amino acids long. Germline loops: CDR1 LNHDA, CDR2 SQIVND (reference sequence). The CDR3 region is CASSTGTSGTQYF. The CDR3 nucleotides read TGTGCCAGTAGTACCGGGACTTCGGGGACCCAGTACTTC.

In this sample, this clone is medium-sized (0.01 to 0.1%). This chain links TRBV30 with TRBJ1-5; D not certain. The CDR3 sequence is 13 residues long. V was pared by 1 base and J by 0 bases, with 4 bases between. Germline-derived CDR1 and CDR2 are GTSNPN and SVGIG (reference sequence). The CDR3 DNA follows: TGTGCCTGGAGTGCGGATAGCAATCAGCCCCAGCATTTT. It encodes CAWSADSNQPQHF. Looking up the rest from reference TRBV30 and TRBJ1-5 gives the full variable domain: SQTIHQWPATLVQPVGSPLSLECTVEGTSNPNLYWYRQAAGRGLQLLFYSVGIGQISSEVPQNLSASRPQDRQFILSSKKLLLSDSGFYLCAWSADSNQPQHFGDGTRLSIL.

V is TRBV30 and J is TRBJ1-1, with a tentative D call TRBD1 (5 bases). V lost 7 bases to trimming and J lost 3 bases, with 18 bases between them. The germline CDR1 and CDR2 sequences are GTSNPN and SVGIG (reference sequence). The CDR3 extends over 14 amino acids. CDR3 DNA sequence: TGTGCCTTGCGCAAGCCAGGGTCGGACACTGAAGCTTTCTTT. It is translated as CALRKPGSDTEAFF. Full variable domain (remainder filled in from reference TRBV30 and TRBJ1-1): SQTIHQWPATLVQPVGSPLSLECTVEGTSNPNLYWYRQAAGRGLQLLFYSVGIGQISSEVPQNLSASRPQDRQFILSSKKLLLSDSGFYLCALRKPGSDTEAFFGQGTRLTVV.

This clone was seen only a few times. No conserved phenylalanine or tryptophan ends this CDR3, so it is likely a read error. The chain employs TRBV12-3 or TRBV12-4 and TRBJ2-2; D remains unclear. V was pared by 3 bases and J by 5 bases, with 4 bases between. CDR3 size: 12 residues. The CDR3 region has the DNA TGTGCCAGCAGTTTTGGGACCGGGGAGCTGTTTTCT. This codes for CASSFGTGELFS.

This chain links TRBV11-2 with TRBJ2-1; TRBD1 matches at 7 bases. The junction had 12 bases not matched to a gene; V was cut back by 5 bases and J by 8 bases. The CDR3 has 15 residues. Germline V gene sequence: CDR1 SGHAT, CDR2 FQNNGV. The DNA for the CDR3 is TGTGCCAGCAGCCCCTTACATAGGGGGCAGGATGAGCAGTTCTTC. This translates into CASSPLHRGQDEQFF.

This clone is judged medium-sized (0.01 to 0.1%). DNA of the CDR3: TGTGCCAGCAGTGGGAGGGGGGGAGATGGCTACACCTTC. Encoded protein: CASSGRGGDGYTF. The chain has TRBV2 and TRBJ1-2; TRBD1 might be the D (6 bases). Deletions cut 4 bases from V and 6 bases from J, with 12 bases between. The CDR3 is 13 residues long. CDR1 is SNHLY, CDR2 FYNNEI, per germline.

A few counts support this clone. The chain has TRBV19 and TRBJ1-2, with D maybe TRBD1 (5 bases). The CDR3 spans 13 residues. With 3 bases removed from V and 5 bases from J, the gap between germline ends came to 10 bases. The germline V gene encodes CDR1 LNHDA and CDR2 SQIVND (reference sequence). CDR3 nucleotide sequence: TGTGCCAGTAGTATTGGGGGATTATATGGCTACACCTTC. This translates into CASSIGGLYGYTF.

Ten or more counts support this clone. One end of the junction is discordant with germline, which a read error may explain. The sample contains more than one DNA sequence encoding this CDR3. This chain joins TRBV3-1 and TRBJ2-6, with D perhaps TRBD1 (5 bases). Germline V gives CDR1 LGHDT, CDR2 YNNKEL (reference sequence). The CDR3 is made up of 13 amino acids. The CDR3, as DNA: TGTGCCAGCAGCCAAGGTGGGGCCAACGTCTTGACTTTC. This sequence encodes CASSQGGANVLTF.

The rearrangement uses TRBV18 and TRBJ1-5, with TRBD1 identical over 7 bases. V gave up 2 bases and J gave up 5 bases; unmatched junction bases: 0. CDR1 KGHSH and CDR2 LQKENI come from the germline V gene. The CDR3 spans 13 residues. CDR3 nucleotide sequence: TGTGCCAGCTCACCAGACAGGGATCAGCCCCAGCATTTT. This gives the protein CASSPDRDQPQHF.

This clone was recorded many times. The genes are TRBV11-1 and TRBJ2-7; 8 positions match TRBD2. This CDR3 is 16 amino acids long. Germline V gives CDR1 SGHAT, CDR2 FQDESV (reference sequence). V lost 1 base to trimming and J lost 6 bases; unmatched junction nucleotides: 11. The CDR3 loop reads CASSLDAGLAGGEQYF. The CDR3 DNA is TGTGCCAGCAGCTTAGACGCTGGACTAGCAGGAGGCGAGCAGTACTTC.

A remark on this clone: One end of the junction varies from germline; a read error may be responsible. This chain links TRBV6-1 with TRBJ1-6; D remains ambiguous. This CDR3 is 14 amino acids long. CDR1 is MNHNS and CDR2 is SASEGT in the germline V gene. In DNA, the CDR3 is TGTGCCAGTAGCAGACTCCCCATTAATTCATCCCTCCACTTT. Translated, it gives CASSRLPINSSLHF.

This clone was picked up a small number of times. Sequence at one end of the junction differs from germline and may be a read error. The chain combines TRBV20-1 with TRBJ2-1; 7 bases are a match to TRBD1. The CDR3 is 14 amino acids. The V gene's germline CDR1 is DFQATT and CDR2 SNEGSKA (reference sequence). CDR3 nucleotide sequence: TGCGGTGCTAGAGACAGGGTCCACTACAATGAGCAGCTCTTC. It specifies CGARDRVHYNEQLF.

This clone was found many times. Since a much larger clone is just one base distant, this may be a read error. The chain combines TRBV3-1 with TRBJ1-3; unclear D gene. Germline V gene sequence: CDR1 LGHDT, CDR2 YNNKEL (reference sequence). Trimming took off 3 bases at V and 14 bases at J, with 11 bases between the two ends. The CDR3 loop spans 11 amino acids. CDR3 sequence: CASSQAGSVYF. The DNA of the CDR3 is TGTGCCAGCAGCCAGGCCGGGTCCGTATATTTT. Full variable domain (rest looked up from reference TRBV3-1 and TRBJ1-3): DTAVSQTPKYLVTQMGNDKSIKCEQNLGHDTMYWYKQDSKKFLKIMFSYNNKELIINETVPNRFSPKSPDKAHLNLHINSLELGDSAVYFCASSQAGSVYFGEGSWLTVV.

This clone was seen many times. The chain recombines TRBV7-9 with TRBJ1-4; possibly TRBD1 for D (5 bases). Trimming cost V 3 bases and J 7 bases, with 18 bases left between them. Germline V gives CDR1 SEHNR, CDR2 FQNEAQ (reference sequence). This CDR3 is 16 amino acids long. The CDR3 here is CASSLMPGAGSEKLFF. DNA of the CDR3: TGTGCCAGCAGCTTGATGCCCGGGGCGGGAAGTGAAAAACTGTTTTTT.

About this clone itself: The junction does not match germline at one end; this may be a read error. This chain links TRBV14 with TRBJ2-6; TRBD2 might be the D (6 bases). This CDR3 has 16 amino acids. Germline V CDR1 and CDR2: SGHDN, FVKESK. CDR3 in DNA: TGTGCCAGCAGCCTCGGGAGTTACTCTGGCGCCAACTTCCTGACTTTC. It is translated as CASSLGSYSGANFLTF.

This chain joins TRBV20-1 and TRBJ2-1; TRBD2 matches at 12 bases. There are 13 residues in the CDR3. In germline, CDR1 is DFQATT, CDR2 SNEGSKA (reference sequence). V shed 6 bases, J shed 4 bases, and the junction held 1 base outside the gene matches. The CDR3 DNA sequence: TGCAGTGCAGGGACTAGCGGGTACAATGAGCAGTTCTTC. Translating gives CSAGTSGYNEQFF.

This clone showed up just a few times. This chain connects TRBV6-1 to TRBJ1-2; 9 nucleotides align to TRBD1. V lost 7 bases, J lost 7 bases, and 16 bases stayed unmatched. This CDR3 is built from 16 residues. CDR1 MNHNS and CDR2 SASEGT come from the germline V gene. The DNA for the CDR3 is TGTGCCAGCACACCAATAACGACAGGGGGAGCCGCTGGCTACACCTTC. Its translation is CASTPITTGGAAGYTF.

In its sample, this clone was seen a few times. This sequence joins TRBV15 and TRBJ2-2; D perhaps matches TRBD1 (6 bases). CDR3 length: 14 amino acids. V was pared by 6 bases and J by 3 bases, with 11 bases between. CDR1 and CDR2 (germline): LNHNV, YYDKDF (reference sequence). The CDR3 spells CATRGTRYTGELFF. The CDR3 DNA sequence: TGTGCCACCAGGGGGACACGCTACACCGGGGAGCTGTTTTTT.

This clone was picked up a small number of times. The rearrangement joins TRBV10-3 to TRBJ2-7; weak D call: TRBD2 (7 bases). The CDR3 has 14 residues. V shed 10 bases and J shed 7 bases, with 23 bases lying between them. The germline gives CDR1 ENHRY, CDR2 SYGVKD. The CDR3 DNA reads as TGTGCCAACTCCCTTGAGGGGGGGCCCTCGGAGCAGTACTTC. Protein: CANSLEGGPSEQYF.

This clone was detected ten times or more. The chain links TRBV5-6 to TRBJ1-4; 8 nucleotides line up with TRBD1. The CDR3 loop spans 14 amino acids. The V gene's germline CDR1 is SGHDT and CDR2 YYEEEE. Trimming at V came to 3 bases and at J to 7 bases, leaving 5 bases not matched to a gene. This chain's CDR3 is CASSSRGPGEKLFF. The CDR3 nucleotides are TGTGCCAGCAGCTCCAGGGGGCCGGGTGAAAAACTGTTTTTT.

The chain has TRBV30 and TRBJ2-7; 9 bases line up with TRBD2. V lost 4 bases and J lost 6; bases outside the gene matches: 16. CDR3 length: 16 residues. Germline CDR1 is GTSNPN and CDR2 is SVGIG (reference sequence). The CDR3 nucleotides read TGTGCCTGGACCAGGCGGGGGGGAATACCTTCTGGCGAGCAGTACTTC. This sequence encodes CAWTRRGGIPSGEQYF.

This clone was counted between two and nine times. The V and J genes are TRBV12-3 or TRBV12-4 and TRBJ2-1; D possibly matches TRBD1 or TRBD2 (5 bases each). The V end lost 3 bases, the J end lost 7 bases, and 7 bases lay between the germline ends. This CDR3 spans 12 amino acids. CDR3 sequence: CASSLGVNEQFF. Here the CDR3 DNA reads TGTGCCAGCAGTTTGGGGGTGAATGAGCAGTTCTTC.

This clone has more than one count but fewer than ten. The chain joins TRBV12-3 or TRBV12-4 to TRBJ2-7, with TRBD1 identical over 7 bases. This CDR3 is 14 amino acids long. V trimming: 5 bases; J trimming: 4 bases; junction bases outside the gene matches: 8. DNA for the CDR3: TGTGCCAGCAGTAGCGGACAGGAGGAATACGAGCAGTACTTC. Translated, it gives CASSSGQEEYEQYF.

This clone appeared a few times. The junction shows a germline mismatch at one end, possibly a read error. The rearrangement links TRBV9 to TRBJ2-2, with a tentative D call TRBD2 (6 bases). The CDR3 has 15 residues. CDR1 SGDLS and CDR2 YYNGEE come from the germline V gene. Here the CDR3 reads CASSLCGANTGELFF. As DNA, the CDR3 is TGTGCTAGTAGTCTCTGCGGGGCGAACACTGGGGAGCTGTTTTTT. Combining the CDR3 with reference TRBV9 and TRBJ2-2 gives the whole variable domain DSGVTQTPKHLITATGQRVTLRCSPRSGDLSVYWYQQSLDQGLQFLIQYYNGEERAKGNILERFSAQQFPDLHSELNLSSLELGDSALYFCASSLCGANTGELFFGEGSRLTVL.

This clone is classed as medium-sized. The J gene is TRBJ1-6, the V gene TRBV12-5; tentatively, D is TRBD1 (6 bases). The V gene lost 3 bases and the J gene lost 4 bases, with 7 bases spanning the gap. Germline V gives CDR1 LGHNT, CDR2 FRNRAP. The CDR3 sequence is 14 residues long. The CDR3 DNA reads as TGTGCTAGTGGTTTCGGACAGTATAATTCACCCCTCCACTTT. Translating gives CASGFGQYNSPLHF.